This TCR beta chain appears in the sequencing data of a study of T cell responses to AZD1222 COVID-19 vaccine. Whole-study results and caveats: Elevations in Spike-specific TCR breadth and depth followed administration of two AZD1222 doses. Baseline seropositives among AZD1222 recipients totaled only six or seven. Unmutated variant regions are reportedly the target of nearly half of TCRs that are spike-specific. Donors were largely white British and mainly female; clonal diversity was possibly underestimated.

Sequencing was performed with immunoSEQ multiplex PCR; in TCRdb, only in-frame clones are kept and a portion is missing. The repertoire holds more than 100,000 clones, with about 94% as singletons. In the case of this clone: The antigen is unknown.

The source was peripheral blood, collected on day 0 of AZD1222 vaccination. The clonotype comes from an adult in good health.

The CDR3 spells CAWSVPGSGANVLTF. Written as DNA, the CDR3 is TGTGCCTGGAGTGTACCAGGCTCTGGGGCCAACGTCCTGACTTTC. The rearrangement links TRBV30 to TRBJ2-6; D remains unclear. Germline V gives CDR1 GTSNPN, CDR2 SVGIG (reference sequence). The CDR3 spans 15 residues. The V and J ends lost 0 bases and 0 bases respectively, with 6 bases between them.